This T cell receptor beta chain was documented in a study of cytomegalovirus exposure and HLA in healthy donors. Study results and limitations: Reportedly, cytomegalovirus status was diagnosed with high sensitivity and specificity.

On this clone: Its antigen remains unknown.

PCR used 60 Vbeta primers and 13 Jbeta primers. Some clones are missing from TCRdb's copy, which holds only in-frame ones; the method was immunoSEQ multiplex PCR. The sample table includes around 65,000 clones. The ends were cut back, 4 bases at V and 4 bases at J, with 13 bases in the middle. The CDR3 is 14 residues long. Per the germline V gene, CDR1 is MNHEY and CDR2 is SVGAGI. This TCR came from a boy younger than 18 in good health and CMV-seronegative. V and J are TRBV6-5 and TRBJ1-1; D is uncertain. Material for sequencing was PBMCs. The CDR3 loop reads CASSSPGRGTEAFF. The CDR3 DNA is TGTGCCAGCAGTTCCCCTGGGAGAGGCACTGAAGCTTTCTTT.